This is a list of T cell receptor beta chains from one sample in a study of T cells in localized non-small cell lung cancer. Measured with immunoSEQ multiplex PCR; TCRdb has only the in-frame clones, and not every one. The sample has approximately 25,000 clones; 90% are singletons. The sequenced sample was peripheral blood, obtained before any cancer treatment. These receptors all stem from a woman aged 35 to 70 with stage I lung adenocarcinoma. The CDR3 runs from the conserved cysteine through the conserved F or W. Each record gives: J gene, V gene, D gene, CDR3 DNA, CDR3 protein. The D gene is left open where the match is weak.

j_gene: TRBJ2-1; v_gene: TRBV4-3; d_gene: NA; CDR3nt: TGCGCCAGCAGCCAAGGGGTAGGGGGAGATTACAATGAGCAGTTCTTC; CDR3aa: CASSQGVGGDYNEQFF
j_gene: TRBJ1-4; v_gene: TRBV18; d_gene: TRBD1; CDR3nt: TGTGCCAGCTCACCCGGACAGGGTGAAAAACTGTTTTTT; CDR3aa: CASSPGQGEKLFF
j_gene: TRBJ1-2; v_gene: TRBV11-2; d_gene: NA; CDR3nt: TGTGCCAGCAGCTTAGGCGGCACTAACTATGGCTACACCTTC; CDR3aa: CASSLGGTNYGYTF
j_gene: TRBJ2-5; v_gene: TRBV7-2; d_gene: TRBD2; CDR3nt: TGTGCCAGCAGCCTACTAGCGGGAGCGGAGACCCAGTACTTC; CDR3aa: CASSLLAGAETQYF
j_gene: TRBJ1-5; v_gene: TRBV15; d_gene: TRBD1; CDR3nt: TGTGCCACCAGCCGCCCCGACAGGGGGGAACAGCCCCAGCATTTT; CDR3aa: CATSRPDRGEQPQHF
j_gene: TRBJ1-2; v_gene: TRBV11-2; d_gene: TRBD1; CDR3nt: TGTGCCAGCAGCTTAGAACAGGGGACTGGCTACACCTTC; CDR3aa: CASSLEQGTGYTF
j_gene: TRBJ2-5; v_gene: TRBV7-2; d_gene: TRBD1; CDR3nt: TGTGCCAGCAGCTCTCCGTTCGGGACAGGTCAAGAGACCCAGTACTTC; CDR3aa: CASSSPFGTGQETQYF
j_gene: TRBJ2-7; v_gene: TRBV28; d_gene: TRBD1; CDR3nt: TGTGCCAGCGGATCCGGGACAGGGTTTTACGAGCAGTACTTC; CDR3aa: CASGSGTGFYEQYF
j_gene: TRBJ2-7; v_gene: TRBV7-9; d_gene: TRBD2; CDR3nt: TGTGCCAGCAGCTCACGGTCTAGCGGGTTGGCCGTCCTCTACGAGCAGTACTTC; CDR3aa: CASSSRSSGLAVLYEQYF
j_gene: TRBJ2-3; v_gene: TRBV18; d_gene: NA; CDR3nt: TGTGCCAGCTCACCCCCCAGTAGCACAGATACGCAGTATTTT; CDR3aa: CASSPPSSTDTQYF
j_gene: TRBJ2-3; v_gene: TRBV5-5; d_gene: TRBD1; CDR3nt: TGTGCCAGCAGCATGGGACAGACTAGCACAGATACGCAGTATTTT; CDR3aa: CASSMGQTSTDTQYF
j_gene: TRBJ2-7; v_gene: TRBV29-1; d_gene: TRBD2; CDR3nt: TGCAGCGTGCTAGCGGGCCAATCCTACGAGCAGTACTTC; CDR3aa: CSVLAGQSYEQYF